The table lists the clone carrying this T cell receptor beta chain with a count of one. The target antigen is unknown. The CDR3 totals 16 residues. V lost 1 base to trimming and J lost 0 bases; unmatched junction nucleotides: 1. Germline loops: CDR1 SGHDT, CDR2 YYEEEE. These data are taken from a study of blood T cell dynamics during melanoma immunotherapy. Study-wide points: Disease-control patients' PBMC repertoires became either more clonal or more diverse at W3.

Profiling relied on immunoSEQ multiplex PCR, and the TCRdb table lists in-frame clones only, not all of them. The sample has approximately 28,000 clones, roughly 83% seen once; the top ten hold 10%. Time point specified: week 3, after first cycle of checkpoint inhibitor. Patients had no prior systemic cancer treatment, immunosuppressants or other active cancers. The sequencing here drew on blood, taken from a patient treated with checkpoint blockade. The chain couples TRBV5-6 to TRBJ1-6; 7 bases are shared with TRBD1. The TCR sequence derives from a human donor with melanoma. In DNA form, the CDR3 reads TGTGCCAGCAGCTTGCAGGGGGTCTCCTATAATTCACCCCTCCACTTT. Amino acid sequence: CASSLQGVSYNSPLHF.